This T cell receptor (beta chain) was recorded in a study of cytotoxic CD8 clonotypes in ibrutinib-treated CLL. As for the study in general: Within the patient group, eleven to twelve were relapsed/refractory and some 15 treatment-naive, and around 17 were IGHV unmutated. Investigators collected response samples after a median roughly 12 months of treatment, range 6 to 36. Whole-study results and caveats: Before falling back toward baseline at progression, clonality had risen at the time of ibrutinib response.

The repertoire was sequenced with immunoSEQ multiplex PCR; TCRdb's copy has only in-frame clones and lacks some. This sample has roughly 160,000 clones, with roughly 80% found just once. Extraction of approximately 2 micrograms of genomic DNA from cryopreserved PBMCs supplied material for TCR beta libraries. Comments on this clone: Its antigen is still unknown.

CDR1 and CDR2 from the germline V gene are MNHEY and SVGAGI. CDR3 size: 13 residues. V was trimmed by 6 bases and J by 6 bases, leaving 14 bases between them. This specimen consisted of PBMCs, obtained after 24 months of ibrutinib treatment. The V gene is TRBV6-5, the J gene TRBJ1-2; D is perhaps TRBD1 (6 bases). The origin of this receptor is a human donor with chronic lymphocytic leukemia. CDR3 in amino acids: CASRRRNRDGYTF. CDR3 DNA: TGTGCCAGCAGACGACGAAACAGGGATGGCTACACCTTC.